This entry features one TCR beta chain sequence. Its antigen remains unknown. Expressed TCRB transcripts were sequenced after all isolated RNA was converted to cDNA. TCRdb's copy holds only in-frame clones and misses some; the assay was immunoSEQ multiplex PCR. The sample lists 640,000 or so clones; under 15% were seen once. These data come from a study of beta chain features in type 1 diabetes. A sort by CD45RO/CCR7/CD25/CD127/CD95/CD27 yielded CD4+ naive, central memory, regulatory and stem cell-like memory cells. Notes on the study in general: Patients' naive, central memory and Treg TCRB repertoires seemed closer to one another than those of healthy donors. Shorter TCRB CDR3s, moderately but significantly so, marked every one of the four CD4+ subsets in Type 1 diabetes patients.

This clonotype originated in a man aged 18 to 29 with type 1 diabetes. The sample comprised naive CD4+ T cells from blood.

The CDR3 sequence: CASSVSGTAQGEQYF. As DNA, the CDR3 is TGTGCCAGCAGCGTATCCGGGACTGCGCAGGGCGAGCAGTACTTC. The chain combines TRBV7-2 with TRBJ2-7, with D possibly TRBD2 on 6 matching bases. Germline V gene lookup returns CDR1 SGHTA and CDR2 FQGNSA. Trimming removed 5 bases at V and 6 bases at J, with 20 bases between. CDR3 length equals 15 residues.